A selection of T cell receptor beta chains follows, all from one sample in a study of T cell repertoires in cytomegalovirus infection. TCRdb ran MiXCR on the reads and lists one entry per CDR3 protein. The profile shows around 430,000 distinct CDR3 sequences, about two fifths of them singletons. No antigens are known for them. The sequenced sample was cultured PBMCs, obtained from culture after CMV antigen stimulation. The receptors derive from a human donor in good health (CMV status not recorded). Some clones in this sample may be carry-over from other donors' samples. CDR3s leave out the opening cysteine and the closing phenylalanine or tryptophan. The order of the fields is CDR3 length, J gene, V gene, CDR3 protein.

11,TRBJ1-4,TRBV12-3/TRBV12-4,ASSFTGDEKLF
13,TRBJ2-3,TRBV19,ASSFSRLSGDTQY
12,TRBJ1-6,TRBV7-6,ASSLKSENSPLH
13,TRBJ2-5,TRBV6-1,ASSGTPSPLETQY
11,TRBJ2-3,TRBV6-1,ATRLADTDTQY
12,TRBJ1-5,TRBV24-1,ATSDRDIPWPQH
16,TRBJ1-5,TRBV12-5,ASGLALDRGRSNQPQH
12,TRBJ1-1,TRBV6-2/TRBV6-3,ASSGAGVNTEAF
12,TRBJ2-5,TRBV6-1,ASKVIGPVRTQY
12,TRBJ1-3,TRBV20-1,SAPQGMAGNTIY
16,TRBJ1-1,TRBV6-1,ASSEKDRGRFLNTEAF
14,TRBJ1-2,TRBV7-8,ASSLEAPPGFYGYT
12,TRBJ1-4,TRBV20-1,SARVVHLNEKLF
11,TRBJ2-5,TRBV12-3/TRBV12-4,ASSPRGTETQY
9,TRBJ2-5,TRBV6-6,ASSYGSTQY
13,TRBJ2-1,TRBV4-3,ASSQDNWASNEQF
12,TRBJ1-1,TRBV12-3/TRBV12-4,ASRLEDFATEAF
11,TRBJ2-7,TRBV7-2,ASSLASFYEQY
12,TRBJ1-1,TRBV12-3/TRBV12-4,DSSLIQLNTEAF
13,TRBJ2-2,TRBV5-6,ASSRLAGDPGELF
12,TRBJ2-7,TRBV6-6,ASSYVASGSEQY
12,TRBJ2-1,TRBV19,ASRSGGEYNEQF
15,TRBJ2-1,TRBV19,ASSMEEWTGVYNEQF
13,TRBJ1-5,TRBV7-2,ASSLTGRVVQPQH
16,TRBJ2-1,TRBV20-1,SARDLQGATIGFDEQF
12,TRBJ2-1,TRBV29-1,SVGLAEGGDEQF
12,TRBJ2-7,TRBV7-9,ASSKYSDPYEQY
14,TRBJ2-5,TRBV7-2,ASSPSGGGGQETQY
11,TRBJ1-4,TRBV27,ASSSPAGEKLF
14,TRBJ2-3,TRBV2,AIMTITGQRTDTQY
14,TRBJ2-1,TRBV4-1,ASSQDLRAMNNEQF
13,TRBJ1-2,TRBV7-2,ASSQGSGFNYGYT
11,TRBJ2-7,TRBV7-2,ASSTSTGDEQY
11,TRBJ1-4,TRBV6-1,ASGGQGAEKLF
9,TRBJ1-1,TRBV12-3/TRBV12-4,ASSREAEAF
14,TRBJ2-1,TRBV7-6,ASSLEAGGPYNEQF
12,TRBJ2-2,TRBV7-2,ASSRDSISGELF
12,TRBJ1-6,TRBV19,ASSILRGQSPLH
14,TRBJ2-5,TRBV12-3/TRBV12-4,ASSTRLAGAGETQY
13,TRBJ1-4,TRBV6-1,ASRETASTNEKLF
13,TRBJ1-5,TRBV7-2,ASRPEYYSNQPQH
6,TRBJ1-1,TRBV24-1,ATPKIF